The 21 T cell receptor beta chains in this list originate from one sample, sequenced in a study of blood T cell repertoires in COVID-19. Only in-frame clones appear in the TCRdb table, and some are missing; sequencing was by immunoSEQ multiplex PCR. This table has some 250,000 clones, over 80% appearing once. Input material: peripheral blood. These TCRs come from a man aged 35 to 55 with acute or convalescent COVID-19.

The genes are TRBV27 and TRBJ2-7, with D perhaps TRBD2 (5 bases). The CDR3 length is 13 residues. Germline V CDR1 and CDR2: MNHEY, SMNVEV (reference sequence). The V end was cut by 5 bases, the J end by 2 bases, with 10 bases between. The CDR3: CASSRGFPYEQYF. Here the CDR3 DNA reads TGTGCCAGCAGTCGGGGATTTCCCTACGAGCAGTACTTC.

The chain couples TRBV7-3 to TRBJ2-1, with D unresolved. The V end lost 5 bases, the J end lost 3 bases, and 8 bases lay between the germline ends. The CDR3 contains 13 residues. Per the germline V gene, CDR1 is SGHTA and CDR2 is FQGTGA. The CDR3 region has the DNA TGTGCCAGCAGCGCCACGGGCTACAATGAGCAGTTCTTC. Its translation is CASSATGYNEQFF. The full variable domain, in which reference TRBV7-3 and TRBJ2-1 provide the parts outside the CDR3, is GAGVSQTPSNKVTEKGKYVELRCDPISGHTALYWYRQSLGQGPEFLIYFQGTGAADDSGLPNDRFFAVRPEGSVSTLKIQRTERGDSAVYLCASSATGYNEQFFGPGTRLTVL.

The chain employs TRBV11-2 and TRBJ2-7; 7 bases agree with TRBD1. V was pared by 4 bases and J by 9 bases, with 9 bases of the junction left unmatched. CDR1 SGHAT and CDR2 FQNNGV come from the germline V gene. This CDR3 contains 13 residues. The CDR3 DNA reads as TGTGCCAGCAGCTCAACAACAGGGGTCTGGCAGTACTTC. It codes for CASSSTTGVWQYF.

This chain links TRBV6-1 with TRBJ1-5; D is uncertain. Germline-derived CDR1 and CDR2 are MNHNS and SASEGT. This CDR3 is 14 amino acids long. V was trimmed by 1 base and J by 7 bases, leaving 11 bases between them. The CDR3 sequence: CASSEVTPGQPQHF. DNA for the CDR3: TGTGCCAGCAGTGAAGTTACTCCCGGGCAGCCCCAGCATTTT.

This clone has only a few counts. This chain joins TRBV7-8 and TRBJ2-1; D is possibly TRBD2 (5 bases). Germline V CDR1 and CDR2: SGHVS, FQNEAQ. The CDR3 spans 12 residues. V lost 5 bases and J lost 16, with 18 bases in between. CDR3 sequence: CASSPDSSPPFF. The CDR3 DNA reads as TGTGCCAGCAGCCCGGACTCGAGCCCGCCATTCTTC.

This clone was detected a few times. The chain carries TRBV2 and TRBJ1-6; D is unclear. The germline V gene encodes CDR1 SNHLY and CDR2 FYNNEI. Trimming cost V 8 bases and J 5 bases, with 13 bases left between them. The CDR3 runs 14 residues. CDR3 residues: CASGRAGNNSPLHF. In DNA form, the CDR3 reads TGTGCCAGCGGGAGGGCAGGCAATAATTCACCCCTCCACTTT.

The rearrangement links TRBV5-5 to TRBJ1-4, with no clear D. The CDR3 contains 17 residues. V lost 4 bases, J lost 0 bases, and 16 bases lay in between. Germline V gene sequence: CDR1 SGHKS, CDR2 YYEKEE (reference sequence). The CDR3 sequence is CASSLGISAATNEKLFF. The CDR3 DNA is TGTGCCAGCAGCCTGGGTATCTCGGCGGCAACTAATGAAAAACTGTTTTTT.

DNA of the CDR3: TGTGCCAGCAGCCCAAGGACCCTCGGGGGAGAGACCCAGTACTTC. This translates into CASSPRTLGGETQYF. The rearrangement uses TRBV13 and TRBJ2-5, with a possible D match to TRBD2 (6 bases). Germline V gene data show CDR1 as PRHDT and CDR2 as FYEKMQ (reference sequence). This CDR3 has 15 residues. V was shortened by 5 bases and J by 4 bases, with 17 bases between the two germline ends.

This rearrangement joins TRBV10-3 to TRBJ2-1; TRBD1 aligns across 9 bases. J lost 4 bases, V lost 11 bases, and 9 bases had no gene match. Germline CDR1 and CDR2: ENHRY and SYGVKD. The CDR3 totals 14 residues. Here the CDR3 reads CAANRDRAYNEQFF. The CDR3 DNA reads TGTGCCGCCAACCGGGACAGGGCGTACAATGAGCAGTTCTTC.

This rearrangement joins TRBV7-3 to TRBJ2-1; 8 nucleotides match TRBD2. V was clipped by 3 bases and J by 4 bases; unmatched bases: 8. The CDR3 spans 16 residues. CDR1 is SGHTA, CDR2 FQGTGA, per germline. CDR3 residues: CASSLSGGPGYNEQFF. The DNA of the CDR3 is TGTGCCAGCAGCTTGTCGGGAGGGCCGGGTTACAATGAGCAGTTCTTC.

The chain couples TRBV30 to TRBJ1-1; TRBD1 agrees at 9 bases. The germline V gene has CDR1 GTSNPN and CDR2 SVGIG (reference sequence). After removal of 3 bases from V and 6 bases from J, the junction contained 11 bases not matched to a gene. CDR3 length equals 15 residues. The CDR3, as DNA: TGTGCCTGGAGCAAGGACAGGGGCCGAGTAGCTGAAGCTTTCTTT. Its protein is CAWSKDRGRVAEAFF.

The rearrangement joins TRBV10-2 to TRBJ1-2; weak D call: TRBD1 (6 bases). CDR3 size: 14 residues. The V end was cut by 2 bases, the J end by 6 bases, with 13 bases between. Germline CDR1 and CDR2: WSHSY and SAAADI. The CDR3 coding sequence is TGCGCCAGCAGTGAGACAGGGAAAATGGATGGCTACACCTTC. Protein sequence: CASSETGKMDGYTF.

V usage is TRBV18 and J usage is TRBJ2-1; 14 positions match TRBD2. The germline V gene encodes CDR1 KGHSH and CDR2 LQKENI. V shed 5 bases and J 5 bases; nucleotides not matched to a gene: 8. The CDR3 consists of 17 residues. The CDR3 region has the DNA TGTGCCAGCTCAACTCCGACTAGCGGGAGGGGTAACAATGAGCAGTTCTTC. It is translated as CASSTPTSGRGNNEQFF.

The chain carries TRBV5-6 and TRBJ1-2; 7 bases match TRBD1. Germline trimming cut 4 bases from V and 3 bases from J; bases unmatched to any gene: 6. CDR1 is SGHDT, CDR2 YYEEEE, per germline. The CDR3 extends over 14 amino acids. The CDR3 loop is CASSQLTGDYGYTF. The DNA of the CDR3 is TGTGCCAGCAGCCAGCTAACAGGGGACTATGGCTACACCTTC.

The chain combines TRBV29-1 with TRBJ2-1; TRBD1 matches at 9 bases. V lost 6 bases and J lost 14; bases outside the gene matches: 8. From germline, CDR1 is SQVTM and CDR2 ANQGSEA. There are 11 residues in the CDR3. CDR3 residues: CSVKTRDREFF. The DNA for the CDR3 is TGCAGCGTCAAAACCCGGGACAGGGAGTTCTTC.

The V call is TRBV6-1, the J call TRBJ2-7; a possible D gene is TRBD1 (5 bases). V was pared by 4 bases and J by 6 bases, with 7 bases between. Germline values: CDR1 MNHNS, CDR2 SASEGT. This CDR3 is built from 11 residues. The CDR3 region has the DNA TGTGCCAGCAGTGCGGACACCGAGCAGTACTTC. Translating it yields CASSADTEQYF.

V and J are TRBV10-3 and TRBJ2-1, with TRBD1 matching over 8 bases. In germline, CDR1 is ENHRY, CDR2 SYGVKD. CDR3 length equals 16 residues. Unmatched junction bases numbered 6, after V lost 4 bases and J lost 1 base. CDR3 residues: CAISGATGESYNEQFF. Here the CDR3 DNA reads TGTGCCATCAGTGGGGCGACAGGGGAATCCTACAATGAGCAGTTCTTC.

Here the CDR3 DNA reads TGCGCCAGCAGCTTGATTGCAGGGGAAGGCTACACCTTC. Its translation is CASSLIAGEGYTF. The chain carries TRBV5-1 and TRBJ1-2, with D perhaps TRBD1 (6 bases). Germline V gives CDR1 SGHRS, CDR2 YFSETQ. Trimming left V 1 base short and J 8 bases short, with 12 bases between. The CDR3 extends over 13 amino acids.

This chain connects TRBV4-1 to TRBJ2-1, with 8 bases matching TRBD2. This CDR3 contains 16 residues. V lost 2 bases and J lost 5; bases outside the gene matches: 8. Looked up from germline, CDR1 is MGHRA and CDR2 is YSYEKL. The CDR3 protein is CASSQQLAGTHNEQFF. The CDR3 region has the DNA TGCGCCAGCAGCCAACAATTAGCGGGAACGCACAATGAGCAGTTCTTC.

This clone was detected a few times. The gene calls are TRBV6-6 and TRBJ2-2, with a tentative D call TRBD2 (6 bases). With 7 bases removed from V and 0 bases from J, the gap between germline ends came to 15 bases. The CDR3 spans 16 residues. The germline gives CDR1 MNHNY, CDR2 SVGAGI (reference sequence). In DNA, the CDR3 is TGTGCCAGCAAACCCCGCGGGGATCCGAACACCGGGGAGCTGTTTTTT. Encoded protein: CASKPRGDPNTGELFF.

This clone was seen once. The J gene is TRBJ1-5, the V gene TRBV7-8; D call uncertain. CDR1 and CDR2 from the germline V gene are SGHVS and FQNEAQ. CDR3 length: 15 amino acids. The V gene lost 5 bases and the J gene lost 6 bases, with 17 bases spanning the gap. The CDR3 DNA sequence: TGTGCCAGCAGCCCACTTATGGGGAGGGTTCAGCCCCAGCATTTT. Its protein product is CASSPLMGRVQPQHF.